Listed below are T cell receptor beta chains from one sample, sequenced in a study of T cell clusters in autoimmune cytopenias. Using the multiplex PCR reads, TCRdb records one entry per CDR3 protein without DNA. This sample's clone table lists roughly 7,000 distinct CDR3 sequences. Material for sequencing was peripheral blood. The receptors here all came from a human donor with an autoimmune cytopenia or autoimmune hepatitis (not recorded which). Each CDR3 is given with its conserved first and last residue. The order of the fields is J gene, V gene, clone size, CDR3 protein. A row's size may be missing; if present it is once, few, many or a size class.

J gene: TRBJ2-5
V gene: TRBV29-1
clone size: medium-sized
CDR3 protein: CSVDEGQGIGETQYF

J gene: TRBJ2-7
V gene: TRBV30
clone size: NA
CDR3 protein: CAWTRGGSVSYEQYF

J gene: TRBJ2-7
V gene: TRBV7-9
clone size: NA
CDR3 protein: CASRASRVTGHSGNEQYF

J gene: TRBJ2-3
V gene: TRBV7-9
clone size: NA
CDR3 protein: CASSLGFSRGTDTQYF

J gene: TRBJ2-3
V gene: TRBV27
clone size: medium-sized
CDR3 protein: CASSFTRVGDTQYF

J gene: TRBJ2-6
V gene: TRBV18
clone size: medium-sized
CDR3 protein: CASSPRDRGSTGANVLTF

J gene: TRBJ1-6
V gene: TRBV2
clone size: NA
CDR3 protein: CASGTGNSPLHF

J gene: TRBJ2-7
V gene: TRBV6-5
clone size: NA
CDR3 protein: CASSTSRHGRDYEQYF

J gene: TRBJ1-2
V gene: TRBV6-5
clone size: medium-sized
CDR3 protein: CASSTSPGGGYTF

J gene: TRBJ1-2
V gene: TRBV30
clone size: NA
CDR3 protein: CAWSPGRGPWGYTF

J gene: TRBJ2-7
V gene: TRBV12-3/TRBV12-4
clone size: medium-sized
CDR3 protein: CASSLEEDAYEQYF

J gene: TRBJ2-2
V gene: TRBV5-4
clone size: NA
CDR3 protein: CASSLAPNTGELFF

J gene: TRBJ2-7
V gene: TRBV5-5
clone size: medium-sized
CDR3 protein: CASSLGLPTSYEQYF

J gene: TRBJ2-5
V gene: TRBV12-3/TRBV12-4
clone size: medium-sized
CDR3 protein: CASSLASGGETQYF

J gene: TRBJ2-3
V gene: TRBV5-1
clone size: NA
CDR3 protein: CASSLGGGGALLGDTQYF

J gene: TRBJ1-2
V gene: TRBV13
clone size: medium-sized
CDR3 protein: CASRPVWRDYGYTF

J gene: TRBJ2-4
V gene: TRBV12-3/TRBV12-4
clone size: NA
CDR3 protein: CASTFLTGTQNIQYF

J gene: TRBJ2-1
V gene: TRBV6-5
clone size: medium-sized
CDR3 protein: CASVRPGGAHNEQFF

J gene: TRBJ1-2
V gene: TRBV6-1
clone size: medium-sized
CDR3 protein: CASSEHFEDYGYTF

J gene: TRBJ1-4
V gene: TRBV6-6
clone size: medium-sized
CDR3 protein: CASSGLGGIDDEKLFF

J gene: TRBJ2-1
V gene: TRBV30
clone size: NA
CDR3 protein: CAWSVHYQGGNEQFF

J gene: TRBJ1-1
V gene: TRBV13
clone size: medium-sized
CDR3 protein: CASSLDPQYPNTEAFF

J gene: TRBJ1-6
V gene: TRBV20-1
clone size: NA
CDR3 protein: CSARAGTGAFGSLHF

J gene: TRBJ1-2
V gene: TRBV5-6
clone size: NA
CDR3 protein: CASSLGRPTKDGYTF

J gene: TRBJ1-6
V gene: TRBV19
clone size: medium-sized
CDR3 protein: CASSTSTGVGNSPLHF

J gene: TRBJ1-4
V gene: TRBV5-1
clone size: NA
CDR3 protein: CASSPTGSSNEKLFF

J gene: TRBJ1-6
V gene: TRBV20-1
clone size: NA
CDR3 protein: CSAAQASSPLHF

J gene: TRBJ2-5
V gene: TRBV5-6
clone size: medium-sized
CDR3 protein: CASSLVIRLRGEETQYF

J gene: TRBJ1-5
V gene: TRBV29-1
clone size: medium-sized
CDR3 protein: CSVRGGPNQPQHF

J gene: TRBJ1-1
V gene: TRBV19
clone size: NA
CDR3 protein: CASSETGLWTEAFF

J gene: TRBJ2-7
V gene: TRBV18
clone size: NA
CDR3 protein: CASSPRTGPTSYEQYF

J gene: TRBJ1-6
V gene: TRBV6-5
clone size: medium-sized
CDR3 protein: CASNDQSSYNSPLHF

J gene: TRBJ2-3
V gene: TRBV29-1
clone size: NA
CDR3 protein: CSAKGLAGGADTQYF

J gene: TRBJ1-3
V gene: TRBV19
clone size: medium-sized
CDR3 protein: CASSEGQGARGNTIYF

J gene: TRBJ2-3
V gene: TRBV6-5
clone size: medium-sized
CDR3 protein: CASSYPTGGGGTDTQYF

J gene: TRBJ2-3
V gene: TRBV19
clone size: medium-sized
CDR3 protein: CASGDRATDTQYF

J gene: TRBJ2-3
V gene: TRBV24-1
clone size: NA
CDR3 protein: CATRDRTDTQYF

J gene: TRBJ2-5
V gene: TRBV24-1
clone size: NA
CDR3 protein: CATSDWTEAQETQYF

J gene: TRBJ1-1
V gene: TRBV6-5
clone size: NA
CDR3 protein: CASSLDRRNTEAFF

J gene: TRBJ2-2
V gene: TRBV29-1
clone size: large
CDR3 protein: CSVGTTGDTGELFF

J gene: TRBJ2-3
V gene: TRBV20-1
clone size: NA
CDR3 protein: CSTPGGQGAQEKVTDTQYF

J gene: TRBJ1-6
V gene: TRBV15
clone size: medium-sized
CDR3 protein: CATSREGNSPLHF

J gene: TRBJ1-1
V gene: TRBV29-1
clone size: medium-sized
CDR3 protein: CSVEDTGRLNTEAFF

J gene: TRBJ2-2
V gene: TRBV5-1
clone size: medium-sized
CDR3 protein: CASSLAYTGELFF

J gene: TRBJ2-7
V gene: TRBV6-5
clone size: medium-sized
CDR3 protein: CASSGGTGGWYEQYF

J gene: TRBJ2-7
V gene: TRBV29-1
clone size: medium-sized
CDR3 protein: CSVTGTGLEQYF